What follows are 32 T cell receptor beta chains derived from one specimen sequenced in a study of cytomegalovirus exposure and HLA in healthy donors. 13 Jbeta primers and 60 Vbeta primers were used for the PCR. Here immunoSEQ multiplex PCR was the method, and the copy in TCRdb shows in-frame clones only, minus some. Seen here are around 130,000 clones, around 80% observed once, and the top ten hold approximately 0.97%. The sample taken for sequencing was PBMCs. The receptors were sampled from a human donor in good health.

The CDR3: CASSQSGGGNQPQHF. CDR3 DNA sequence: TGCGCCAGCAGCCAATCTGGGGGGGGCAATCAGCCCCAGCATTTT. The chain links TRBV4-1 to TRBJ1-5; a possible D gene is TRBD1 (5 bases). V gave up 2 bases and J gave up 2 bases, with 10 bases separating them. Germline values: CDR1 MGHRA, CDR2 YSYEKL. The CDR3 totals 15 residues.

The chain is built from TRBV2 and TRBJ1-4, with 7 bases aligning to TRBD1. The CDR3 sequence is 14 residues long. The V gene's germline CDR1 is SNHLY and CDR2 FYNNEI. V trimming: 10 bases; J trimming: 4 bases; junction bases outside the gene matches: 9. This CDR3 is CATQGQQVNEKLFF. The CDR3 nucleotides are TGTGCCACCCAGGGACAGCAAGTTAATGAAAAACTGTTTTTT.

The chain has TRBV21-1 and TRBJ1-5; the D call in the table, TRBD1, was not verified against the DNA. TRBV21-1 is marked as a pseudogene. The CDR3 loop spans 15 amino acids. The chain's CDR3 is CASNSDRRYNQPQHF. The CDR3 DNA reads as TGTGCCAGCAACTCGGACAGGAGGTACAATCAGCCCCAGCATTTT.

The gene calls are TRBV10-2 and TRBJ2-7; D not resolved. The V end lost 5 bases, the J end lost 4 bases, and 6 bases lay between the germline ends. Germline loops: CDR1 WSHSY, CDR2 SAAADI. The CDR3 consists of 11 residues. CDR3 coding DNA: TGCGCCAGCAGTAGTAGTTACGAGCAGTACTTC. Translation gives CASSSSYEQYF.

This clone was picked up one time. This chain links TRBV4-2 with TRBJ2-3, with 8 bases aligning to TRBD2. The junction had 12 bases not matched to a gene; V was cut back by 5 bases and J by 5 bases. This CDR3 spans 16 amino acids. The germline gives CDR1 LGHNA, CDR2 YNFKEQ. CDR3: CASSSISRGGLDTQYF. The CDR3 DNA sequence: TGTGCCAGCAGCTCGATTTCGCGCGGGGGGCTAGATACGCAGTATTTT.

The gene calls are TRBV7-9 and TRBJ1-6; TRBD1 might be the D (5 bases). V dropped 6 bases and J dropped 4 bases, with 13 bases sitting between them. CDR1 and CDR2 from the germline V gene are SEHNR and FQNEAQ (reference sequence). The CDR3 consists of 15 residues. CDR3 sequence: CASRLPTDYNSPLHF. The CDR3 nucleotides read TGTGCCAGCAGGCTCCCGACAGATTATAATTCACCCCTCCACTTT.

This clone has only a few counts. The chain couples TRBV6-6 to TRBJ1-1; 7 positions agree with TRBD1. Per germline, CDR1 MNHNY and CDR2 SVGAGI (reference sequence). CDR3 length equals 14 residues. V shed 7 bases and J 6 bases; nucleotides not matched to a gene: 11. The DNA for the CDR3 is TGTGCCAGCACCAAAGACAGGGAGAGGGCTGAAGCTTTCTTT. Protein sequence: CASTKDRERAEAFF.

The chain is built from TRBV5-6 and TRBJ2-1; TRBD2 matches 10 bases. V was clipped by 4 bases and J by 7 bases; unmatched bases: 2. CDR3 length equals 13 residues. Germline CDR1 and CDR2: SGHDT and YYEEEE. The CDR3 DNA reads TGTGCCAGCAGCCCGGGACTAGCGAATGAGCAGTTCTTC. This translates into CASSPGLANEQFF.

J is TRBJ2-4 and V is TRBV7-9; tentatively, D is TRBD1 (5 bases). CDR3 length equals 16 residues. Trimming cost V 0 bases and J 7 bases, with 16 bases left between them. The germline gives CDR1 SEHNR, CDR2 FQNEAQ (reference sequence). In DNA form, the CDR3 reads TGTGCCAGCAGCTTAGCTCTTAGCAGGGCCCTTAACATTCAGTACTTC. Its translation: CASSLALSRALNIQYF. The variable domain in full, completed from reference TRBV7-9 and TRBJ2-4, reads DTGVSQNPRHKITKRGQNVTFRCDPISEHNRLYWYRQTLGQGPEFLTYFQNEAQLEKSRLLSDRFSAERPKGSFSTLEIQRTEQGDSAMYLCASSLALSRALNIQYFGAGTRLSVL.

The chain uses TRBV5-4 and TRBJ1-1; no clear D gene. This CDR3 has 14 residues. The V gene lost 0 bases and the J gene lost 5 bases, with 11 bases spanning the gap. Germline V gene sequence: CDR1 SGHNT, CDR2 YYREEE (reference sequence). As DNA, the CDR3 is TGTGCCAGCAGCTTGGTAGGAGGGTTGACTGAAGCTTTCTTT. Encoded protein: CASSLVGGLTEAFF.

CDR3 nucleotides: TGCGCCAGCAGCCAAGTCGGACAGGGGATCAACAACCGCAGGTCTGAAGCTTTCTTT. It yields the protein CASSQVGQGINNRRSEAFF. The rearrangement joins TRBV4-1 to TRBJ1-1, with TRBD1 matching over 9 bases. Per germline, CDR1 MGHRA and CDR2 YSYEKL. V trimming: 1 base; J trimming: 6 bases; junction bases outside the gene matches: 18. This CDR3 spans 19 amino acids.

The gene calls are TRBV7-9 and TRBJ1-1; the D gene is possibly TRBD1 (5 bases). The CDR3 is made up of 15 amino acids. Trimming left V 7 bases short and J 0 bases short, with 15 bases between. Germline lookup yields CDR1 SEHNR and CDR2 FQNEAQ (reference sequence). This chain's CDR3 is CASTGGGWLNTEAFF. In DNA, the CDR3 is TGTGCCAGCACCGGGGGAGGGTGGCTGAACACTGAAGCTTTCTTT.

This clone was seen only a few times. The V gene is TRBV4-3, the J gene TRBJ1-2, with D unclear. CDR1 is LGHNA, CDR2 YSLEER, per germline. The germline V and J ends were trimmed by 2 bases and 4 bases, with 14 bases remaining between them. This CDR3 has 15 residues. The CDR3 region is CASSQSPGSTYGYTF. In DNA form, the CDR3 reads TGCGCCAGCAGCCAATCCCCTGGGAGTACCTATGGCTACACCTTC.

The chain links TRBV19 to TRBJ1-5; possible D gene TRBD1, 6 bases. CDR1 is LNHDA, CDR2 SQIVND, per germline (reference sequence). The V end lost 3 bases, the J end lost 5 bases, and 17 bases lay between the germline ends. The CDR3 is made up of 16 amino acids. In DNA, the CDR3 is TGTGCCAGTAGTATCGGTTCTCAGGGGCGAGATCAGCCCCAGCATTTT. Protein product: CASSIGSQGRDQPQHF. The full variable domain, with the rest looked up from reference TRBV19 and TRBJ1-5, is DGGITQSPKYLFRKEGQNVTLSCEQNLNHDAMYWYRQDPGQGLRLIYYSQIVNDFQKGDIAEGYSVSREKKESFPLTVTSAQKNPTAFYLCASSIGSQGRDQPQHFGDGTRLSIL.

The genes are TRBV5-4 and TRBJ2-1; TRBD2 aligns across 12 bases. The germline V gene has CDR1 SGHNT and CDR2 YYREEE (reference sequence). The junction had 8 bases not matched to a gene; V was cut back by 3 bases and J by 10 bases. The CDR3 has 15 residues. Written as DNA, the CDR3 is TGTGCCAGCAGCTCTAGCGGGGGGGCCCCAGGGGAGCAGTTCTTC. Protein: CASSSSGGAPGEQFF.

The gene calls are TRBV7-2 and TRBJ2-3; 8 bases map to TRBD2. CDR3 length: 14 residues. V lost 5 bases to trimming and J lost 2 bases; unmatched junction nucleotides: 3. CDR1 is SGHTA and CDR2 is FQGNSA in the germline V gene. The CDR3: CASSRGGITDTQYF. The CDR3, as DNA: TGTGCCAGCAGCCGGGGGGGGATCACAGATACGCAGTATTTT.

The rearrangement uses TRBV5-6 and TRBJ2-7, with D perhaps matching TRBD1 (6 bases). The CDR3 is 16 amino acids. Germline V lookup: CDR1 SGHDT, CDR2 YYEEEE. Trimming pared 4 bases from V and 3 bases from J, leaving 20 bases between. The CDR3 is CASSPHWGQNIYEQYF. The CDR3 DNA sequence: TGTGCCAGCAGCCCCCATTGGGGACAAAATATCTACGAGCAGTACTTC.

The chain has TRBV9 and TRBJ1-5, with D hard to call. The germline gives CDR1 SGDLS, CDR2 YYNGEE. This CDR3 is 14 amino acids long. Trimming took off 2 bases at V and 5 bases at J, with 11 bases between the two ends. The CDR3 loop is CASSVDGDDQPQHF. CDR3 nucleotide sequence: TGTGCCAGCAGCGTTGACGGAGACGATCAGCCCCAGCATTTT.

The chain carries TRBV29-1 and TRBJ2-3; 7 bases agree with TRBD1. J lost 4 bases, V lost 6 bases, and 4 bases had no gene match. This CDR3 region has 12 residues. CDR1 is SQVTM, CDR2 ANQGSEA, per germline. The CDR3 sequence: CSVPDRADTQYF. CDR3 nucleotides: TGCAGCGTGCCCGACAGGGCAGATACGCAGTATTTT.

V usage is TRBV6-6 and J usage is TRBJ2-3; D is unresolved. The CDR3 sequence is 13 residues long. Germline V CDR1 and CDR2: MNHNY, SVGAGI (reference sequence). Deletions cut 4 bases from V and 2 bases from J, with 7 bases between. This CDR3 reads CASSSDTTDTQYF. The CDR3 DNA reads TGTGCCAGCAGTTCCGACACCACAGATACGCAGTATTTT.

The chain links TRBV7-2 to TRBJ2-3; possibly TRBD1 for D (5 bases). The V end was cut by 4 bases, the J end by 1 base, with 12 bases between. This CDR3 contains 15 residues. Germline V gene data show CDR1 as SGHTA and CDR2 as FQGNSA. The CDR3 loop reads CASSSARVGTDTQYF. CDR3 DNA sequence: TGTGCCAGCAGCTCCGCCAGGGTAGGCACAGATACGCAGTATTTT. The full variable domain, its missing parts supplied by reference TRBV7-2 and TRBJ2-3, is GAGVSQSPSNKVTEKGKDVELRCDPISGHTALYWYRQSLGQGLEFLIYFQGNSAPDKSGLPSDRFSAERTGGSVSTLTIQRTQQEDSAVYLCASSSARVGTDTQYFGPGTRLTVL.

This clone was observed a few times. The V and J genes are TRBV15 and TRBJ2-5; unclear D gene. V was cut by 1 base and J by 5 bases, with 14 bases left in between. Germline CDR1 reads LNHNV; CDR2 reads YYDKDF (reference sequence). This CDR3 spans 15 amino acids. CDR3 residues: CATSRGSNEAETQYF. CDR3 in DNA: TGTGCCACCAGCAGAGGTTCGAATGAGGCGGAGACCCAGTACTTC.

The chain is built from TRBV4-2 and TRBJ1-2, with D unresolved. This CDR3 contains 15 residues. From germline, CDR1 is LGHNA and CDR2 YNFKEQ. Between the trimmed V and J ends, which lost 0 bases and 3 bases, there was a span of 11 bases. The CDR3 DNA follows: TGTGCCAGCAGCCAAGATCCGTACGAGCACTATGGCTACACCTTC. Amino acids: CASSQDPYEHYGYTF.

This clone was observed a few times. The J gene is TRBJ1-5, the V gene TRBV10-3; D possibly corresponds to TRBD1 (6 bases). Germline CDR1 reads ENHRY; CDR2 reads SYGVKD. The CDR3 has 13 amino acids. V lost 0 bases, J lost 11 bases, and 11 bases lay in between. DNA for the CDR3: TGTGCCATCAGTGAGTCTTTCCAGGGGACCCAGCATTTT. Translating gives CAISESFQGTQHF.

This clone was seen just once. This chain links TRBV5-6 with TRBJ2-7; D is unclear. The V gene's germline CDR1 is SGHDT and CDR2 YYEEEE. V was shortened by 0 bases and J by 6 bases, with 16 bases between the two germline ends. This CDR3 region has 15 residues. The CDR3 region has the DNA TGTGCCAGCAGCTTGGACCCGATAGAACGTCCCGAGCAGTACTTC. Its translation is CASSLDPIERPEQYF.

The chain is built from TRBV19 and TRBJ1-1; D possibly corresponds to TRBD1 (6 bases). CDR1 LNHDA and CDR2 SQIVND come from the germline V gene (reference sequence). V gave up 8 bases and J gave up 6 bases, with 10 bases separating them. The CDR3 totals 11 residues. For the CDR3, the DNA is TGTGCCAGTGGAAGGGGGTCTGAAGCTTTCTTT. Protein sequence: CASGRGSEAFF.

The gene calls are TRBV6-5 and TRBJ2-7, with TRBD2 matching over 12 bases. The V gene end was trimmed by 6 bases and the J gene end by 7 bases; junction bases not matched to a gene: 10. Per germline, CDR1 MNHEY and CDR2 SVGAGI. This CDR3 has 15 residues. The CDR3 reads CASSYGLAGGGEQYF. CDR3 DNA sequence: TGTGCCAGCAGCTACGGGCTAGCGGGGGGGGGAGAGCAGTACTTC.

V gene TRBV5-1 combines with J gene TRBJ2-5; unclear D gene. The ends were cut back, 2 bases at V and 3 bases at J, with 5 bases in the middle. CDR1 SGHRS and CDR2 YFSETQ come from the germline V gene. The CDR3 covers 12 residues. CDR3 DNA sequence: TGCGCCAGCAGCTTAGGAGAAGAGACCCAGTACTTC. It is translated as CASSLGEETQYF.

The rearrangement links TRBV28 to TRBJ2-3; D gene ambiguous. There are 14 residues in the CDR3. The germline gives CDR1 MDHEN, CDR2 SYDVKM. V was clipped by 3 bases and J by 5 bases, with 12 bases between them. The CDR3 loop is CASSFEPIQDTQYF. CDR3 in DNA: TGTGCCAGCAGTTTTGAACCCATACAAGATACGCAGTATTTT. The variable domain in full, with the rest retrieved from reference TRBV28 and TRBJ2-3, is DVKVTQSSRYLVKRTGEKVFLECVQDMDHENMFWYRQDPGLGLRLIYFSYDVKMKEKGDIPEGYSVSREKKERFSLILESASTNQTSMYLCASSFEPIQDTQYFGPGTRLTVL.

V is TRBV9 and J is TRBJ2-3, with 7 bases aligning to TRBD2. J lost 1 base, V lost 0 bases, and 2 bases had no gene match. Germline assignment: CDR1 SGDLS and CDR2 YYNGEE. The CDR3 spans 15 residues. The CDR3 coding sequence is TGTGCCAGCAGCGTAGCTGCGGGGGGCACAGATACGCAGTATTTT. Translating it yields CASSVAAGGTDTQYF.

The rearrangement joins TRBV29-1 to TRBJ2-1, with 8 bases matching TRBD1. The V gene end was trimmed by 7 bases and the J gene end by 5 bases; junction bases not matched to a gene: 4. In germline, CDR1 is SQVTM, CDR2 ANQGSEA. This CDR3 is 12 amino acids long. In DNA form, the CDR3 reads TGCAGCGGAGGGACAGGAGACAATGAGCAGTTCTTC. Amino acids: CSGGTGDNEQFF.

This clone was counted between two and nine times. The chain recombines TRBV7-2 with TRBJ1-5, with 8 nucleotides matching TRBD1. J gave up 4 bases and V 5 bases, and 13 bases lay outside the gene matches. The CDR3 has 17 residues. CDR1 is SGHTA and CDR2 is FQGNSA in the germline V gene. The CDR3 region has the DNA TGTGCCAGCAGCGTGCACGCCGGGACAGGAGTTAATCAGCCCCAGCATTTT. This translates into CASSVHAGTGVNQPQHF. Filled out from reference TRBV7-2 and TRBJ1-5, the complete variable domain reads GAGVSQSPSNKVTEKGKDVELRCDPISGHTALYWYRQSLGQGLEFLIYFQGNSAPDKSGLPSDRFSAERTGGSVSTLTIQRTQQEDSAVYLCASSVHAGTGVNQPQHFGDGTRLSIL.